These T cell receptor beta chains were read from a single sample in a study of blood T cell repertoires in COVID-19. Measured with immunoSEQ multiplex PCR; TCRdb has only the in-frame clones, and not every one. Of 250,000 to 300,000 clones listed, approximately 88% are singletons. Sequencing was carried out using peripheral blood. These receptors originate from a woman between 40 and 50 years old who had recovered from COVID-19. The CDR3 runs from the conserved cysteine through the conserved F or W. Fields, in order: CDR3 protein, CDR3 DNA, J gene, V gene, D gene. A D gene is named only where the DNA matches it firmly.

CDR3aa: CASSAPRTGVISYEQYF; CDR3nt: TGTGCCAGCAGTGCACCAAGGACAGGGGTTATTTCCTACGAGCAGTACTTC; j_gene: TRBJ2-7; v_gene: TRBV6-2/TRBV6-3; d_gene: TRBD1
CDR3aa: CASSLWRGLTYNEQFF; CDR3nt: TGTGCCAGCAGTTTGTGGCGGGGTCTAACCTACAATGAGCAGTTCTTC; j_gene: TRBJ2-1; v_gene: TRBV28; d_gene: NA
CDR3aa: CASGGLAYNEQFF; CDR3nt: TGTGCCAGCGGCGGGTTGGCCTACAATGAGCAGTTCTTC; j_gene: TRBJ2-1; v_gene: TRBV2; d_gene: NA
CDR3aa: CASSSSGQGGLKYGGYTF; CDR3nt: TGTGCCAGCAGTTCGTCGGGACAGGGGGGTTTAAAGTACGGTGGCTACACCTTC; j_gene: TRBJ1-2; v_gene: TRBV27; d_gene: TRBD1
CDR3aa: CASSLVDTSPFF; CDR3nt: TGTGCCAGCAGCCTGGTCGACACTTCCCCGTTCTTC; j_gene: TRBJ2-1; v_gene: TRBV14; d_gene: NA
CDR3aa: CASSPGTGGGEQYF; CDR3nt: TGTGCCAGCAGCCCAGGGACAGGGGGAGGAGAGCAGTACTTC; j_gene: TRBJ2-7; v_gene: TRBV7-3; d_gene: TRBD1
CDR3aa: CASSIGLAGPNEQFF; CDR3nt: TGTGCCAGTAGTATAGGACTAGCGGGACCCAATGAGCAGTTCTTC; j_gene: TRBJ2-1; v_gene: TRBV19; d_gene: TRBD2
CDR3aa: CASRDYLTSQETQYF; CDR3nt: TGCGCCAGCAGGGACTACCTTACCTCCCAAGAGACCCAGTACTTC; j_gene: TRBJ2-5; v_gene: TRBV10-2; d_gene: NA
CDR3aa: CASRGSSTDTQYF; CDR3nt: TGTGCCAGCAGGGGCTCGTCCACAGATACGCAGTATTTT; j_gene: TRBJ2-3; v_gene: TRBV27; d_gene: NA
CDR3aa: CASSRGLAVNEQFF; CDR3nt: TGTGCCAGCAGCCGCGGACTAGCGGTCAATGAGCAGTTCTTC; j_gene: TRBJ2-1; v_gene: TRBV3-1/TRBV3-2; d_gene: TRBD2
CDR3aa: CASSGQGPNTGELFF; CDR3nt: TGTGCCAGCAGCGGACAGGGTCCGAACACCGGGGAGCTGTTTTTT; j_gene: TRBJ2-2; v_gene: TRBV2; d_gene: TRBD1
CDR3aa: CATSDPGGSGANVLTF; CDR3nt: TGTGCCACCAGTGACCCGGGGGGGTCTGGGGCCAACGTCCTGACTTTC; j_gene: TRBJ2-6; v_gene: TRBV24-1; d_gene: TRBD2
CDR3aa: CASSQSRGVEQYF; CDR3nt: TGTGCCAGCAGCCAATCTCGGGGGGTCGAGCAGTACTTC; j_gene: TRBJ2-7; v_gene: TRBV14; d_gene: TRBD2
CDR3aa: CASSLVRDRVGFGYTF; CDR3nt: TGTGCCAGCAGCTTAGTAAGAGACAGGGTCGGGTTTGGCTACACCTTC; j_gene: TRBJ1-2; v_gene: TRBV7-9; d_gene: TRBD1
CDR3aa: CASKAAGGEQYF; CDR3nt: TGTGCCTCAAAAGCTGCGGGGGGCGAGCAGTACTTC; j_gene: TRBJ2-7; v_gene: TRBV30; d_gene: TRBD2
CDR3aa: CASSPAGLAYEQYF; CDR3nt: TGTGCCAGCTCACCCGCGGGCCTCGCCTACGAGCAGTACTTC; j_gene: TRBJ2-7; v_gene: TRBV18; d_gene: NA
CDR3aa: CASSSGGTFTYGYTF; CDR3nt: TGTGCCAGCAGTTCGGGGGGGACTTTCACCTATGGCTACACCTTC; j_gene: TRBJ1-2; v_gene: TRBV28; d_gene: NA
CDR3aa: CSVEAASEKGYEQYF; CDR3nt: TGCAGCGTTGAAGCGGCTAGCGAAAAGGGCTACGAGCAGTACTTC; j_gene: TRBJ2-7; v_gene: TRBV29-1; d_gene: NA
CDR3aa: CASSHGRDYGYTF; CDR3nt: TGTGCCAGCAGCCACGGCAGGGACTATGGCTACACCTTC; j_gene: TRBJ1-2; v_gene: TRBV3-1/TRBV3-2; d_gene: NA
CDR3aa: CATGDRGGETQYF; CDR3nt: TGTGCCACCGGGGACAGGGGAGGAGAGACCCAGTACTTC; j_gene: TRBJ2-5; v_gene: TRBV24-1; d_gene: TRBD1
CDR3aa: CAWSAGQAQETQYF; CDR3nt: TGTGCCTGGAGTGCGGGACAGGCCCAAGAGACCCAGTACTTC; j_gene: TRBJ2-5; v_gene: TRBV30; d_gene: TRBD1
CDR3aa: CASSPTAGQGYEQYF; CDR3nt: TGTGCCAGCAGCCCGACCGCGGGACAGGGCTACGAGCAGTACTTC; j_gene: TRBJ2-7; v_gene: TRBV7-2; d_gene: TRBD1
CDR3aa: CASSPGGAPYEQYF; CDR3nt: TGTGCCAGCAGCCCGGGAGGGGCCCCCTACGAGCAGTACTTC; j_gene: TRBJ2-7; v_gene: TRBV7-9; d_gene: TRBD2
CDR3aa: CASRPLSGILQFF; CDR3nt: TGTGCCAGTAGACCTCTTAGCGGGATCCTGCAGTTCTTC; j_gene: TRBJ2-1; v_gene: TRBV19; d_gene: TRBD2
CDR3aa: CASSGGSAHQETQYF; CDR3nt: TGTGCCAGCAGCGGTGGGTCAGCGCACCAAGAGACCCAGTACTTC; j_gene: TRBJ2-5; v_gene: TRBV9; d_gene: NA
CDR3aa: CASSVSGLALVEQFF; CDR3nt: TGTGCCAGCAGTGTGTCGGGACTAGCATTAGTTGAGCAGTTCTTC; j_gene: TRBJ2-1; v_gene: TRBV2; d_gene: TRBD2
CDR3aa: CASSDPRTSGNTSTDTQYF; CDR3nt: TGTGCCAGCAGTGACCCCAGGACTAGCGGGAATACTAGCACAGATACGCAGTATTTT; j_gene: TRBJ2-3; v_gene: TRBV6-4; d_gene: TRBD2
CDR3aa: CASSDGSGGEQYF; CDR3nt: TGTGCCAGCAGTGACGGGTCAGGGGGGGAGCAGTACTTC; j_gene: TRBJ2-7; v_gene: TRBV6-4; d_gene: NA
CDR3aa: CASRRETNMETQYF; CDR3nt: TGCGCCAGCAGACGTGAAACAAACATGGAGACCCAGTACTTC; j_gene: TRBJ2-5; v_gene: TRBV5-1; d_gene: NA
CDR3aa: CAWSYSSNTEAFF; CDR3nt: TGTGCCTGGAGTTACTCTTCGAACACTGAAGCTTTCTTT; j_gene: TRBJ1-1; v_gene: TRBV30; d_gene: NA
CDR3aa: CALMGLAGGDTQYF; CDR3nt: TGTGCCTTGATGGGACTAGCGGGAGGAGATACGCAGTATTTT; j_gene: TRBJ2-3; v_gene: TRBV30; d_gene: TRBD2
CDR3aa: CASSSDTNSYNEQFF; CDR3nt: TGCGCCAGCAGCTCGGACACAAACTCCTACAATGAGCAGTTCTTC; j_gene: TRBJ2-1; v_gene: TRBV5-1; d_gene: NA
CDR3aa: CASRDPQGNQPQHF; CDR3nt: TGCGCCAGCAGGGATCCACAGGGCAATCAGCCCCAGCATTTT; j_gene: TRBJ1-5; v_gene: TRBV10-1; d_gene: NA